Below, one T cell receptor beta chain is given with its context. Its antigen is not known. Produced via immunoSEQ multiplex PCR; TCRdb's table is partial and in-frame only. This sample has some 130,000 clones, with roughly four fifths found just once. The data stem from a study of cytomegalovirus exposure and HLA in healthy donors. Study context: A later analysis reported the 120 validation repertoires used the same platform as the 666 first-cohort repertoires. Notes on the study in general: According to a subsequent analysis, TCR clusters from the first cohort were inclined to appear together in the roughly 120 validation repertoires.

V lost 6 bases to trimming and J lost 6 bases, with 8 bases between them. The CDR3 extends over 12 amino acids. CDR1 and CDR2 (germline): SNHLY, FYNNEI. The V and J genes are TRBV2 and TRBJ2-2, with a possible D match to TRBD1 (6 bases). The origin of this receptor is a man younger than 40 in good health and CMV-seropositive. Source material: PBMCs. Here the CDR3 reads CASSTGPGELFF. CDR3 nucleotides: TGTGCCAGCAGCACAGGGCCCGGGGAGCTGTTTTTT.